Below, one TCR beta chain is given with its context. Its matching antigen is unknown. The data originate from a study of OX40 agonist ivuxolimab in advanced cancers. The wider study: A male proportion of 70% to 90% was recorded, with mean age approximately 57 years and range about 20 to 79. Findings and limits, study-wide: Low levels of normalized T-cell clonal expansion also appeared in some nonresponders. Partial responders at 0.1-3.0 mg/kg showed near-lowest clonal expansion.

Deletions cut 7 bases from V and 8 bases from J, with 15 bases between. The germline V gene encodes CDR1 KGHSH and CDR2 LQKENI. This CDR3 spans 13 amino acids. Sequencing was performed with immunoSEQ multiplex PCR; in TCRdb, only in-frame clones are kept and a portion is missing. The sample lists tens of thousands of clones, about 86% occurring once. This chain joins TRBV18 and TRBJ2-1, with D unresolved. This TCR was recovered from an adult with an advanced solid tumor such as melanoma, head and neck, liver or kidney cancer. This specimen consisted of CD4+ or CD8+ T cells sorted from blood, obtained in a trial of the OX40 agonist ivuxolimab. The CDR3 region is CASFPTPIHEQFF. DNA for the CDR3: TGTGCCAGCTTCCCGACCCCGATTCATGAGCAGTTCTTC. Filled out from reference TRBV18 and TRBJ2-1, the complete variable domain reads NAGVMQNPRHLVRRRGQEARLRCSPMKGHSHVYWYRQLPEEGLKFMVYLQKENIIDESGMPKERFSAEFPKEGPSILRIQQVVRGDSAAYFCASFPTPIHEQFFGPGTRLTVL.